One sample yielded the 2 T cell receptor beta chains listed below, sequenced in a study of T cell responses to AZD1222 COVID-19 vaccine. Repertoires were generated with immunoSEQ multiplex PCR, while TCRdb's copy carries only in-frame clones and drops some. The sample shows roughly 120,000 clones, roughly 85% of them seen only once. The sample consisted of peripheral blood, taken 28 days after the second AZD1222 dose. The receptors were gathered from an adult who received the AZD1222 COVID-19 vaccine.

The chain recombines TRBV19 with TRBJ1-1; D gene unclear. The germline CDR1 and CDR2 sequences are LNHDA and SQIVND (reference sequence). The CDR3 is 13 amino acids. Trimming took 4 bases from V and 2 from J, leaving 8 bases between them. This CDR3 reads CASSNSGNTEAFF. CDR3 bases: TGTGCCAGTAGTAATTCGGGAAACACTGAAGCTTTCTTT.

V and J are TRBV19 and TRBJ2-5, with 9 bases matching TRBD1. Germline V gene sequence: CDR1 LNHDA, CDR2 SQIVND (reference sequence). The CDR3 covers 16 residues. Trimming cost V 2 bases and J 4 bases; bases outside gene matches: 8. CDR3 protein: CASSISSGQGRETQYF. In DNA form, the CDR3 reads TGTGCCAGTAGTATATCGTCAGGACAGGGGAGAGAGACCCAGTACTTC.